The rows below give T cell receptor beta chains drawn from one sample of a study of T cells after yellow fever vaccination. TCRdb passed the 5' RACE reads through MiXCR, listing each CDR3 protein once. The sample records over 65,000 distinct CDR3 sequences, approximately 12% being singletons. The input for sequencing was CD8+ T cells not binding an NS4B(214-222) dextramer, sorted from PBMCs, taken around 3 weeks after the first yellow fever vaccination. These receptor sequences come from a man aged 18 to 30 who received the YFV17D yellow fever vaccine. The CDR3 runs from the conserved cysteine through the conserved F or W. A D gene is named only where the DNA matches it firmly. A clone size is listed for some rows: how often the clone was seen (once, few, many), or a class if it is expanded.

>TRBJ2-5|few|-|TRBV7-9
TGTGCCAGCAGCTACAGAGAGGAAGGGTGGCAAGAGACCCAGTACTTC
CASSYREEGWQETQYF
>TRBJ2-2|-|-|TRBV20-1
TGCAGTGCTAGAGGAACCCACCGAGCTAGCGGGGAGCTGTTTTTT
CSARGTHRASGELFF
>TRBJ2-2|-|-|TRBV15
TGTGCCACCAGCTCAGGCGGGCTCGACACCGGGGAGCTGTTTTTT
CATSSGGLDTGELFF
>TRBJ1-5|-|-|TRBV5-6
TGTGCCAGCAGCCTTGGGGGGGCTAATCAGCCCCAGCATTTT
CASSLGGANQPQHF
>TRBJ2-7|few|-|TRBV6-2/TRBV6-3
TGTGCCAGCGGTCTAGCGTCGCTTCCTTACGAGCAGTACTTC
CASGLASLPYEQYF
>TRBJ1-1|few|-|TRBV27
TGTGCCAGCAACCAGGGGCTGAACACTGAAGCTTTCTTT
CASNQGLNTEAFF
>TRBJ2-7|few|-|TRBV30
TGTGCCTGGAGCCCCAGCTACGAGCAGTACTTC
CAWSPSYEQYF
>TRBJ1-1|-|-|TRBV7-9
TGTGCCAGCAGCTACGGACAGGAAGCTTTCTTT
CASSYGQEAFF
>TRBJ2-7|few|-|TRBV7-9
TGTGCCAGCAGCTCCGGGGTGAACGAGCAGTACTTC
CASSSGVNEQYF
>TRBJ2-3|few|-|TRBV7-3
TGTGCCAGCAGCTTATTCAGGGGATTTACAGATACGCAGTATTTT
CASSLFRGFTDTQYF
>TRBJ2-7|few|-|TRBV5-6
TGTGCCAGCAGCTTTGGACACTACCCAAAAACCTACGAGCAGTACTTC
CASSFGHYPKTYEQYF
>TRBJ2-2|once|TRBD1|TRBV27
TGTGTCAGCAGTTTTGGACAGGGAAGGACGGGGGAGCTGTTTTTT
CVSSFGQGRTGELFF
>TRBJ1-3|-|-|TRBV7-6
TGTGCCAGCAGCTTAGATTTCAGTGGCAGCATCTCTGGAAACACCATATATTTT
CASSLDFSGSISGNTIYF
>TRBJ1-2|-|-|TRBV4-1
TGCGCCATCAGCCAAGATCTTCGGGGGGTGAAAGCTAACTATGGCTACACCTTC
CAISQDLRGVKANYGYTF
>TRBJ1-5|-|-|TRBV6-2/TRBV6-3
TGTGCCAGCACTAACCGGGACCTTCAGCCCCAGCATTTT
CASTNRDLQPQHF
>TRBJ2-2|few|-|TRBV6-2/TRBV6-3
TGTGCCAGCACCCAATCGAAGGGGTGGACCGTAGGCGGGGAGCTGTTTTTT
CASTQSKGWTVGGELFF
>TRBJ2-3|-|-|TRBV6-6
TGTGCCAGCAGTTACGGCCCTTCGCAGTATTTT
CASSYGPSQYF
>TRBJ2-7|many|TRBD1|TRBV29-1
TGCAGCGTTGACGGGTGGGACAGGGGCGACGAGCAGTACTTC
CSVDGWDRGDEQYF
>TRBJ2-1|few|-|TRBV12-3/TRBV12-4
TGTGCCAGCAGGGGTAGGGGCCCCACCTCCTACAATGAGCAGTTCTTC
CASRGRGPTSYNEQFF
>TRBJ1-3|-|TRBD1|TRBV7-9
TGTGCCAGCCCCCACCTGACAGGGGAAGACACCATATATTTT
CASPHLTGEDTIYF
>TRBJ1-3|few|-|TRBV7-9
TGTGCCACCCGAACGCAGGGTCCCTCTGGAAACACCATATATTTT
CATRTQGPSGNTIYF
>TRBJ1-1|few|-|TRBV4-2
TGTGCCAGCAGCCAAGAGTTTCGGGGTTCAGCTTTCTTT
CASSQEFRGSAFF
>TRBJ2-7|-|-|TRBV12-2
TGTGCAAGCCGACAGGGGATAAGCTACGAGCAGTACTTC
CASRQGISYEQYF
>TRBJ2-2|once|-|TRBV12-3/TRBV12-4
TGTGCCAGCAGGGGGGACACCGGGAAGCTGTTTTTT
CASRGDTGKLFF
>TRBJ2-3|few|TRBD2|TRBV9
TGTGCCAGCAGCGCTACGGGCGGGGGGGCTACAGATACGCAGTATTTT
CASSATGGGATDTQYF
>TRBJ2-6|few|-|TRBV20-1
TGCAGTGCTAGAGACCCGGGTGTCAACGTCCTGACTTTC
CSARDPGVNVLTF
>TRBJ2-2|few|-|TRBV12-3/TRBV12-4
TGTGCCTGGACCAACACCGGGGAGCTGTTTTTT
CAWTNTGELFF
>TRBJ2-7|few|-|TRBV6-6
TGTGCCATCCTCTCACCCTCGGGGGACGATGGGTACTTC
CAILSPSGDDGYF
>TRBJ1-5|-|-|TRBV15
TGTGCCACCAGCAGGTCGATAAATCAGCCCCAGCATTTT
CATSRSINQPQHF
>TRBJ2-5|few|-|TRBV12-3/TRBV12-4
TGTGCCAGCAGTTTTCCAGGCCTAGGGGAGACCCAGTACTTC
CASSFPGLGETQYF
>TRBJ2-3|-|TRBD1|TRBV6-5
TGTGCCAGCAGTTACCGGACAGGGAATGGAGATACGCAGTATTTT
CASSYRTGNGDTQYF
>TRBJ2-3|few|-|TRBV9
TGTGCCAGCAGCGTCCCCCGGGCTCGGGCAGAGGATACGCAGTATTTT
CASSVPRARAEDTQYF
>TRBJ2-7|-|-|TRBV4-2
TGTGCCAGCGGCCCCGGGCTCCCCGGGGGTTACGAGCAGTACTTC
CASGPGLPGGYEQYF
>TRBJ1-1|few|-|TRBV3-1
TGTGCCAGCAGCCCGGCCGCGGCCCGGGGGATTGGCACTGAAGCTTTCTTT
CASSPAAARGIGTEAFF
>TRBJ2-3|few|-|TRBV20-1
TGCAGTGCTAATCCCTCGGTGGGGTACACAGATACGCAGTATTTT
CSANPSVGYTDTQYF
>TRBJ1-2|-|-|TRBV4-1
TGCGCCAGCAGTCAAAGACAGGTGACGAACTATGGCTACACCTTC
CASSQRQVTNYGYTF
>TRBJ1-1|-|-|TRBV5-1
TGCGCCAGCAGCTTGACGACGGGGAACACTGAAGCTTTCTTT
CASSLTTGNTEAFF
>TRBJ2-7|-|-|TRBV5-5
TGTGCCAGCAGCTTGATTGGGGGGACCTACGAGCAGTACTTC
CASSLIGGTYEQYF
>TRBJ2-7|few|-|TRBV15
TGTGCCACCAGCAGAGAGCGCCTGGATTCCTACGAGCAGTACTTC
CATSRERLDSYEQYF
>TRBJ2-5|-|-|TRBV7-7
TGTGCCAGCAGCCAGGTCGGCGCGGGCAGCCGCTTACAAGAGACCCAGTACTTC
CASSQVGAGSRLQETQYF
>TRBJ2-2|few|TRBD1|TRBV7-9
TGTGCCAGCAGCTTATTCACAGGGGGCTTCACCGGGGAGCTGTTTTTT
CASSLFTGGFTGELFF
>TRBJ2-1|few|TRBD2|TRBV5-1
TGCGCCAGCAGCTTGGTGGCTAGCGGGGGACAGTACAATGAGCAGTTCTTC
CASSLVASGGQYNEQFF
>TRBJ1-3|-|-|TRBV7-2
TGTGCCAGCAGCTTAGGACGGTACTCTGGAAACACCATATATTTT
CASSLGRYSGNTIYF
>TRBJ2-1|few|-|TRBV6-5
TGTGCCAGCAGTTACTCGTCGAATACTGAGCAGTTCTTC
CASSYSSNTEQFF
>TRBJ1-2|few|-|TRBV4-3
TGCGCCAGCAGCCAAGATCTAGGGACGAGCTATGGCTACACCTTC
CASSQDLGTSYGYTF